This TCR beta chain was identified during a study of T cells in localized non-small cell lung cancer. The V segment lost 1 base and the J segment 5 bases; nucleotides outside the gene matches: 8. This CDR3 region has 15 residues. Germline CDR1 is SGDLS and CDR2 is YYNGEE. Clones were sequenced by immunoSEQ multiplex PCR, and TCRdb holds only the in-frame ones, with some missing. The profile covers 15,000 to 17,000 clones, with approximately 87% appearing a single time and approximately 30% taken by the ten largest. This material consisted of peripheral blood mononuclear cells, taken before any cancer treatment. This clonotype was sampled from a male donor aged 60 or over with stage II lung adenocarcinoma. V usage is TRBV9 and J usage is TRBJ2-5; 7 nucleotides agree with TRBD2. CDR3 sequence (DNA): TGTGCCAGCAGCGTAAGTTGGCTAGCGGAGGAGACCCAGTACTTC. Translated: CASSVSWLAEETQYF.